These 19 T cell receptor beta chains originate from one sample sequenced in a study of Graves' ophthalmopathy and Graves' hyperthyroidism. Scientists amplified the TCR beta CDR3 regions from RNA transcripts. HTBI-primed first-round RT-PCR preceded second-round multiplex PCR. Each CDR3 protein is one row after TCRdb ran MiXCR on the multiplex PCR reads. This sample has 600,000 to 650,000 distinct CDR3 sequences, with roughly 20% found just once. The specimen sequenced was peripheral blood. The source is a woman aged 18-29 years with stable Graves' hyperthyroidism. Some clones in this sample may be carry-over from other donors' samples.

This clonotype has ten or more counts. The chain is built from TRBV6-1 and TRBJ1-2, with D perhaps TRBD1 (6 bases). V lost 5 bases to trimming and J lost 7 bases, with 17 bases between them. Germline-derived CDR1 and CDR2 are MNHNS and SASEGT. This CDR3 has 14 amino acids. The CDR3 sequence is CASSRLTGSSGYTF. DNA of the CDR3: TGTGCCAGCAGTCGACTGACAGGCTCGAGTGGCTACACCTTC.

DNA of the CDR3: TGTGCCAGCAGCTTCTCCGGGACTAGCGGGATTGGTGAGACCCAGTACTTC. Translation gives CASSFSGTSGIGETQYF. The rearrangement joins TRBV11-2 to TRBJ2-5; 13 bases are shared with TRBD2. V lost 3 bases and J lost 5; bases outside the gene matches: 9. From germline, CDR1 is SGHAT and CDR2 FQNNGV. CDR3 length: 17 amino acids.

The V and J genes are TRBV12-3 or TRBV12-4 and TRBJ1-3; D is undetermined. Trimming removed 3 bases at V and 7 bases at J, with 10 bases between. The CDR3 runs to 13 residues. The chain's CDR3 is CASSFPDGNTIYF. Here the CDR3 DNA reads TGTGCCAGCAGTTTCCCCGACGGGAACACCATATATTTT.

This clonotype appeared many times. CDR3 loop: CASSYDRVNNQPQHF. DNA of the CDR3: TGTGCCAGCAGTTACGACAGGGTGAACAATCAGCCCCAGCATTTT. The rearrangement uses TRBV6-2 or TRBV6-3 and TRBJ1-5; 7 bases are shared with TRBD1. This CDR3 is 15 amino acids long. V shed 2 bases and J 3 bases; nucleotides not matched to a gene: 4. Germline V gene data show CDR1 as MNHEY and CDR2 as SVGEGT.

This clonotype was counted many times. The CDR3 sequence is CASRRQGPLYGYTF. The CDR3 DNA reads TGTGCCAGCAGAAGACAAGGACCCCTTTATGGCTACACCTTC. The chain uses TRBV6-5 and TRBJ1-2; D unresolved. Trimming took 6 bases from V and 5 from J, leaving 16 bases between them. The CDR3 is made up of 14 amino acids. Germline lookup yields CDR1 MNHEY and CDR2 SVGAGI.

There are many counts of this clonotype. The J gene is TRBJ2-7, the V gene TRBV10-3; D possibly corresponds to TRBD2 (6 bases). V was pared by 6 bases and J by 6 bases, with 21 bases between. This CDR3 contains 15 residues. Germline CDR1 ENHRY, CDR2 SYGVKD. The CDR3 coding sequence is TGTGCCATCAGGGGGTCCGGGTCCGGGGGTGGCGAGCAGTACTTC. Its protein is CAIRGSGSGGGEQYF.

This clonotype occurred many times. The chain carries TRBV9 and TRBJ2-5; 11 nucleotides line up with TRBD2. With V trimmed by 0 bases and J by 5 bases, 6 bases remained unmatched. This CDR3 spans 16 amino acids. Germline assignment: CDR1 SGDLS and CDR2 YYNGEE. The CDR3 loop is CASSVDSSGGAETQYF. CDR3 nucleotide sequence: TGTGCCAGCAGCGTAGATAGTAGCGGGGGGGCGGAGACCCAGTACTTC.

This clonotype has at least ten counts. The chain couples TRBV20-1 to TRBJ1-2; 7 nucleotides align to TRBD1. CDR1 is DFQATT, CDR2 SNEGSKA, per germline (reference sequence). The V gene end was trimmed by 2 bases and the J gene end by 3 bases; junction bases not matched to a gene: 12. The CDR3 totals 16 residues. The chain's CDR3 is CSARSGTVNEHYGYTF. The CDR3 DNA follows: TGCAGTGCTAGATCCGGGACAGTCAACGAGCACTATGGCTACACCTTC.

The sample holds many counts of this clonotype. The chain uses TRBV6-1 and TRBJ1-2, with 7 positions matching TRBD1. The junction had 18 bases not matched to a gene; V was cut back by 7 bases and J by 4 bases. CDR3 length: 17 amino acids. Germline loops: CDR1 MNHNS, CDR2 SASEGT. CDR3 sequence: CASNPFLSGQPLYGYTF. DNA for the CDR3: TGTGCCAGCAATCCCTTTCTTTCGGGACAGCCTCTCTATGGCTACACCTTC.

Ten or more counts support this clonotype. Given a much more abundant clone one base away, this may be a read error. DNA for the CDR3: TGTGTCAGCACCCTTGGGACGGCGAACACCGGGGAGCTGTTTTTT. It translates to CVSTLGTANTGELFF. The chain carries TRBV6-1 and TRBJ2-2; D could derive from TRBD1 or TRBD2 (5 bases each). CDR1 is MNHNS and CDR2 is SASEGT in the germline V gene. CDR3 length: 15 residues.

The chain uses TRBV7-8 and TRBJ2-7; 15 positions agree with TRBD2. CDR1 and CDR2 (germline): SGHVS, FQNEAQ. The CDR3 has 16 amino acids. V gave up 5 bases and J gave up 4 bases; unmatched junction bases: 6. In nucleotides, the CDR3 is TGTGCCAGCAGCCCGTTCGGGACTAGCGGGAGGTACGAGCAGTACTTC. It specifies CASSPFGTSGRYEQYF.

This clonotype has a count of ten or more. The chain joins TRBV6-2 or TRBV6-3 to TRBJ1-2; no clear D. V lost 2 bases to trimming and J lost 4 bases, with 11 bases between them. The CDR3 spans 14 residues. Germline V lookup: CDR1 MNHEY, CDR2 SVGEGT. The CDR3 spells CASSYPGRGYGYTF. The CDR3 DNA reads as TGTGCCAGCAGTTACCCAGGTCGAGGCTATGGCTACACCTTC.

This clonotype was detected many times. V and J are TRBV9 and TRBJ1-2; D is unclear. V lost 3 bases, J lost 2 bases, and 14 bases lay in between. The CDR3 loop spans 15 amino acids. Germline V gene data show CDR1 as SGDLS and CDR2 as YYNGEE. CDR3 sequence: CASSERARGNYGYTF. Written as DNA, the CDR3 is TGTGCCAGCAGCGAAAGGGCTCGAGGGAACTATGGCTACACCTTC.

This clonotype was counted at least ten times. In nucleotides, the CDR3 is TGTGCCAGCAGTTTAGGCCTCCTAGCGGGAGACTACGAGCAGTACTTC. Its translation is CASSLGLLAGDYEQYF. The chain carries TRBV12-3 or TRBV12-4 and TRBJ2-7; the match to TRBD2 covers 10 bases. The trim removed 1 base at V and 3 bases at J, leaving 6 bases unmatched. The CDR3 runs 16 residues.

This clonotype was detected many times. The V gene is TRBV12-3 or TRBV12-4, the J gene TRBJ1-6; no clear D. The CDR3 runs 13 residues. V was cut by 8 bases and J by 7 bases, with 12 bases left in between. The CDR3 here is CASSGPVNSPLHF. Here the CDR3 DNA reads TGTGCCAGCTCAGGCCCGGTAAATTCACCCCTCCACTTT.

The CDR3 DNA reads TGCGCCACCCGGGAGGGGAAGGATCAGCCCCAGCATTTT. This gives the protein CATREGKDQPQHF. V and J are TRBV5-1 and TRBJ1-5, with D tentatively TRBD1 (5 bases). Germline loops: CDR1 SGHRS, CDR2 YFSETQ. The CDR3 is 13 amino acids. With 9 bases removed from V and 5 bases from J, the gap between germline ends came to 15 bases.

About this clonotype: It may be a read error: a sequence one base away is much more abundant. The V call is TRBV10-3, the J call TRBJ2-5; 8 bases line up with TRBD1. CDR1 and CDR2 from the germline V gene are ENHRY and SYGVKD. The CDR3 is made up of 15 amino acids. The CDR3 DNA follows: TGTGCCATCAGAACACAGGGGGTATCGGTGGAGATCCAGTACTTC. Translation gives CAIRTQGVSVEIQYF.

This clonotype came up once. Written as DNA, the CDR3 is TGTGCCAGCAGCCCCTTGGGCTTAAACTATGGCTACACCTTC. As protein: CASSPLGLNYGYTF. The rearrangement links TRBV11-1 to TRBJ1-2; no definite D call. The CDR3 is made up of 14 amino acids. The germline V and J ends were trimmed by 5 bases and 2 bases, with 12 bases remaining between them. CDR1 and CDR2 (germline): SGHAT, FQDESV (reference sequence).

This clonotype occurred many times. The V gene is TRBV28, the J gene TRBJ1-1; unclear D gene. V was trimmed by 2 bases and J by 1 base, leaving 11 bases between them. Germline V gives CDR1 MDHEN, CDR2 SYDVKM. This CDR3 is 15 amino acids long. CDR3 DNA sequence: TGTGCCAGCAGTTTAGAGCCCGAGCGGAACACTGAAGCTTTCTTT. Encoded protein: CASSLEPERNTEAFF. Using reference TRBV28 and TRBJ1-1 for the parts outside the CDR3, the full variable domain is DVKVTQSSRYLVKRTGEKVFLECVQDMDHENMFWYRQDPGLGLRLIYFSYDVKMKEKGDIPEGYSVSREKKERFSLILESASTNQTSMYLCASSLEPERNTEAFFGQGTRLTVV.